This TCR beta chain was retrieved from a study of blood T cell repertoires in COVID-19 (dated by TCRdb to about 2020). Notes on the research overall: Collaborator samples came from the United States, Italy and Spain and covered acute and convalescent phases of COVID-19. Where available, HLA class I and class II types were obtained from metadata supplied by the sample provider rather than from assay-based typing. A freely available public database, intended as a resource for researchers studying the immune response to SARS-CoV-2, is where the repertoires were released. The sample metadata nearly always contained a de-identified subject ID, COVID-19 status, age in years and sex. The material from the prospective study consisted of cDNA or gDNA derived from T cells, B-cell-depleted T cells, or PBMCs. The samples were drawn from two sources: the first 160 participants of the ongoing ImmuneRACE study, and 1,254 subjects contributed by 6 global collaborators. Deeply sampled blood TCRbeta repertoires from subjects exposed to, actively infected with, or recovered from COVID-19 were included in the dataset. What the work shows at the level of the full study, not this receptor alone: Clinical and demographic metadata were provided uncurated, with the amount varying by source and participant.

Participants in the prospective study were aged about 18 to 100 years, lived in 20 to 30 United States geographic areas, and enrolled through a virtual design. In the prospective study, cohorts were assigned on the basis of participant-reported clinical history obtained from a screening survey and a study questionnaire. Recovered participants in ImmuneRACE Cohort 3 were defined as having two consecutive negative NP/OP PCR tests, clearance from a healthcare professional, or resolution of symptoms. Mobile phlebotomists in the prospective study collected whole blood, serum and a nasopharyngeal or oropharyngeal swab from every participant. Over an approximately 2-month period, participants in the prospective study had the option of providing additional blood draws and questionnaires. Before DNA extraction, prospective study blood samples were shipped either frozen or at room temperature. A remark on this clone: There is no known antigen for this receptor. No much larger clone exists at a distance of one base, and base qualities are not known.

TCRbeta CDR3 regions were amplified from genomic DNA using the immunoSEQ Assay, a bias-controlled multiplex PCR. For the original study's pipeline: The number of nucleated cells in each sample was estimated by amplification of reference gene primers within the assay. To quantify the absolute abundance of each unique TCRbeta CDR3 rearrangement, sequence reads were collapsed and filtered. For each sample, productive Simpson clonality was calculated as the square root of Simpson's diversity index across productive rearrangements. Sourced from immuneACCESS, this table was stored by TCRdb with only in-frame sequences that have V and J called. A share of the clones is absent; for the studies checked, an unresolved V gene accounts for under half, and the remainder has no known explanation. V and J calls and clone size are copied from that table; D and trimming were computed from the DNA. A total of 300,000 to 400,000 clones appear in this sample, 80% to 90% of them only once. The biggest ten clones account for about 4.7% of the sample.

The source of this sequence is a man aged 25-45 years who had recovered from COVID-19. The sequenced material came from PBMCs or T cells enriched from blood (not recorded which).

The CDR3 sequence is CASSQDLRASGVKYYEQYF. The nucleotide sequence reads as follows: TGTGCCAGCAGCCAAGATCTAAGGGCTAGCGGGGTAAAATACTACGAGCAGTACTTC. Recombination linked TRBV3-1 (or the pseudogene TRBV3-2) to TRBJ2-7; 9 of the junction bases match TRBD2. From the germline V gene (reference sequence), CDR1 is LGHDT and CDR2 is YNNKEL. V and J are trimmed by 0 bases and 3 bases, and the gene matches miss 15 bases of the junction. Spanning cysteine to phenylalanine, the CDR3 consists of 19 amino acids. CDR3 DNA is the only sequence kept; it has 57 bases, read in frame from the first base.